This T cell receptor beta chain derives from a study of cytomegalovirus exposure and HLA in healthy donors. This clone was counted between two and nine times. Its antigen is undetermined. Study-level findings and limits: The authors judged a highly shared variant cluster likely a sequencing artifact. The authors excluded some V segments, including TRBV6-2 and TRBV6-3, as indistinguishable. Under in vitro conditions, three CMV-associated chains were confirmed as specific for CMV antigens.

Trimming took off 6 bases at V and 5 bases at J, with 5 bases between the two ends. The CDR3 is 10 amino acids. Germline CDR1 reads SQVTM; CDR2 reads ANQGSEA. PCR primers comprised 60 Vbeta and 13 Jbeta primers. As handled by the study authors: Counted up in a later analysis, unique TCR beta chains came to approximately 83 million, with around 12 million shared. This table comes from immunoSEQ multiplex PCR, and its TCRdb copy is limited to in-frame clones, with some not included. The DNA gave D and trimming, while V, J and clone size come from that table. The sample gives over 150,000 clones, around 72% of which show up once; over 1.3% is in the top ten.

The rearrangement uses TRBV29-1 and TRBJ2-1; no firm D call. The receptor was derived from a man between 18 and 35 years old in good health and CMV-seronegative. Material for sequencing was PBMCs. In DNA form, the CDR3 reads TGCAGCGTGAGTAACAATGAGCAGTTCTTC. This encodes CSVSNNEQFF.